The 5 T cell receptor beta chains below come from one sample, sequenced in a study of technical replicates of blood from a few donors. Repertoires were generated with immunoSEQ multiplex PCR, while TCRdb's copy carries only in-frame clones and drops some. There are 65,000 to 85,000 clones in the sample; 90% to 98% occur only once, and around 0.2% lies in the top ten. Sequencing used T cells isolated from PBMCs. The receptors stem from a human donor in good health.

This clone was observed a single time. The chain combines TRBV6-1 with TRBJ1-1; D call uncertain. The CDR3 totals 14 residues. Germline assignment: CDR1 MNHNS and CDR2 SASEGT. V gave up 2 bases and J gave up 1 base, with 8 bases separating them. CDR3 residues: CASSELRRNTEAFF. The CDR3 coding sequence is TGTGCCAGCAGTGAATTGCGTCGGAACACTGAAGCTTTCTTT.

The chain recombines TRBV5-1 with TRBJ2-1; TRBD2 matches 8 bases. The CDR3 contains 15 residues. V was pared by 2 bases and J by 2 bases, with 3 bases of the junction left unmatched. Germline V gives CDR1 SGHRS, CDR2 YFSETQ. The CDR3 DNA reads as TGCGCCAGCAGCTTAATTAGCGGGACCTACAATGAGCAGTTCTTC. This encodes CASSLISGTYNEQFF.

The V call is TRBV19, the J call TRBJ2-7, with 9 bases lining up with TRBD1. CDR1 is LNHDA, CDR2 SQIVND, per germline (reference sequence). With V trimmed by 6 bases and J by 6 bases, 6 bases remained unmatched. CDR3 size: 13 residues. CDR3 DNA sequence: TGTGCCAGTAGGGGACAGGGATATTCCGAGCAGTACTTC. Its protein product is CASRGQGYSEQYF.

J is TRBJ2-2 and V is TRBV27, with 10 bases that match TRBD2. Germline V gives CDR1 MNHEY, CDR2 SMNVEV (reference sequence). J was trimmed by 6 bases and V by 7 bases; bases with no gene match: 8. CDR3 length equals 15 residues. The chain's CDR3 is CASKGAGGPAGELFF. In DNA, the CDR3 is TGTGCCAGCAAGGGAGCGGGGGGGCCGGCCGGGGAGCTGTTTTTT.

The chain uses TRBV5-1 and TRBJ2-2, with D possibly being TRBD1 (5 bases). V shed 9 bases and J shed 0 bases, with 21 bases lying between them. The CDR3 consists of 17 residues. Germline V CDR1 and CDR2: SGHRS, YFSETQ. The CDR3 loop is CATTFTGLPSNTGELFF. CDR3 in DNA: TGCGCCACCACTTTCACAGGCCTTCCTTCGAACACCGGGGAGCTGTTTTTT. The entire variable domain, with the rest obtained from reference TRBV5-1 and TRBJ2-2, is as follows: KAGVTQTPRYLIKTRGQQVTLSCSPISGHRSVSWYQQTPGQGLQFLFEYFSETQRNKGNFPGRFSGRQFSNSRSEMNVSTLELGDSALYLCATTFTGLPSNTGELFFGEGSRLTVL.